The T cell receptor (beta chain) described here comes from a study of shared clonotypes between healthy human individuals. Data came from immunoSEQ multiplex PCR; TCRdb stores just in-frame clones and leaves some out. The sample lists 1 million to 1.2 million clones, approximately 75% occurring once. Study-wide points: Generally, naive subsets (rather than memory subsets) showed larger estimated richness.

About this clone itself: The target antigen is unknown. This may stem from a read error, because a much larger clone lies one nucleotide away.

The CDR3 loop spans 15 amino acids. Looked up from germline, CDR1 is SGHRS and CDR2 is YFSETQ. This chain connects TRBV5-1 to TRBJ2-5, with TRBD1 matching over 11 bases. Judging by the DNA end, TRBJ2-7 fits better; the J call may be wrong. The sample consisted of memory CD4+ T cells from PBMCs. Subset of the sample: CD45RA-negative fraction. The clonotype comes from a man younger than 30 in good health. Some clones in this sample may be carry-over from other donors' samples. CDR3 protein: CASSSSGTGGYEQYF. The CDR3 region has the DNA TGCGCCAGCAGCTCCTCCGGGACAGGGGGCTACGAGCAGTACTTC.